The present T cell receptor beta chain was sequenced within a study of monozygotic twins with inflammatory bowel disease. General study findings and limits: A lone strong IBD-associated signal or clonotype found no support.

Turning to this clonotype: Its antigen is not known.

Germline loops: CDR1 MNHNY, CDR2 SVGAGI (reference sequence). The CDR3 runs 13 residues. Every TCR library drew on about 3,700 ng of total RNA. Template switching appended UMIs that held a 6-nucleotide sample barcode. TCRdb reprocessed the 5' RACE reads and stores each CDR3 protein as one record, lacking DNA. The table for this sample gives 150,000 to 200,000 distinct CDR3 sequences. Blood, roughly 2.5 ml, was drawn per donor. The chain carries TRBV6-6 and TRBJ1-2; without DNA, the TCRdb call of TRBD1 cannot be checked. The sample comprised blood. This receptor was taken from a human donor with ulcerative colitis or Crohn's disease, or a healthy co-twin of an affected twin (not recorded which). This CDR3 reads CASSYSGTGRDTF.